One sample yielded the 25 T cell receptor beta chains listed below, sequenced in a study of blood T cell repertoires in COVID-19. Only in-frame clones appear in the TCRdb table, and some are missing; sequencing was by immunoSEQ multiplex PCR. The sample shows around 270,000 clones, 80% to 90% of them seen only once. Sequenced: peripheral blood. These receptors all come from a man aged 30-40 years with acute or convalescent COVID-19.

CDR3 amino acids: CASSIFPGATRGELFF. CDR3 nucleotides: TGTGCCAGTAGTATATTTCCAGGGGCAACGCGTGGGGAGCTGTTTTTT. The gene calls are TRBV19 and TRBJ2-2; weak D call: TRBD1 (6 bases). This CDR3 spans 16 amino acids. CDR1 is LNHDA and CDR2 is SQIVND in the germline V gene (reference sequence). Trimming removed 2 bases from V and 8 bases from J, with 18 bases in between.

DNA of the CDR3: TGCGCCAGCAGCTTGGGGACAGGGGGCACAACTAATGAAAAACTGTTTTTT. Translated, it gives CASSLGTGGTTNEKLFF. The chain recombines TRBV5-1 with TRBJ1-4; 11 nucleotides line up with TRBD1. The CDR3 runs to 17 residues. Unmatched junction bases numbered 1, after V lost 0 bases and J lost 0 bases. CDR1 and CDR2 from the germline V gene are SGHRS and YFSETQ.

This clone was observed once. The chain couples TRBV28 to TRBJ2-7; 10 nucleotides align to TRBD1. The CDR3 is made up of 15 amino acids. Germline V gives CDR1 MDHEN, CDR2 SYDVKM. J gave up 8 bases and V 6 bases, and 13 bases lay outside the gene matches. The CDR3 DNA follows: TGTGCCAGCAGAACCTCCGGGACAGGGGAGGGTAAGCAGTACTTC. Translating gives CASRTSGTGEGKQYF.

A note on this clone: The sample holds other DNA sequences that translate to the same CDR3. CDR3 amino acids: CASRGTGAYEQYF. In DNA, the CDR3 is TGTGCCAGCAGAGGGACAGGGGCCTACGAGCAGTACTTC. The chain carries TRBV6-5 and TRBJ2-7; 10 positions agree with TRBD1. The CDR3 length is 13 residues. Losses at the gene ends were 6 bases for V and 2 bases for J; bases not matched to a gene: 1. Germline V CDR1 and CDR2: MNHEY, SVGAGI.

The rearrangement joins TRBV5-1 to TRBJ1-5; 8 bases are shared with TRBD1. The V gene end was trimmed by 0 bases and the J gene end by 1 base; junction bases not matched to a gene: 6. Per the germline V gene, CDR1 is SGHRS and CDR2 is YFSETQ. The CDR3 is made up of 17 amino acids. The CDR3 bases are TGCGCCAGCAGCTTGGGTACAGGGGGAAGGAGCAATCAGCCCCAGCATTTT. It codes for CASSLGTGGRSNQPQHF.

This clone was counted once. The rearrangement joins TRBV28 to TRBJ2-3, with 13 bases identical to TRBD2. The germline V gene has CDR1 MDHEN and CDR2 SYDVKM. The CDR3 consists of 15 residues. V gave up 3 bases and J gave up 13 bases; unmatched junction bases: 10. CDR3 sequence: CASSFGGTSGVEEYF. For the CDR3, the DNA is TGTGCCAGCAGTTTCGGGGGGACTAGCGGGGTAGAGGAGTATTTT.

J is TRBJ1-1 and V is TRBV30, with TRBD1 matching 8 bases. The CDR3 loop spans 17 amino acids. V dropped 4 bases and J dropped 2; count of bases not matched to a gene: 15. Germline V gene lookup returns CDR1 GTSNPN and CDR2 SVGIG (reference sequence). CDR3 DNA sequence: TGTGCCTGGACTATGTGGGAATACGGACAGGGCAACACTGAAGCTTTCTTT. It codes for CAWTMWEYGQGNTEAFF.

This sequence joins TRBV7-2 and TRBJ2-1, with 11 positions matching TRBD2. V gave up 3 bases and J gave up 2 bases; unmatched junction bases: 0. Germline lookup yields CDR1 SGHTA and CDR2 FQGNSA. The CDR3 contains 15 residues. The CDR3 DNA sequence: TGTGCCAGCAGCTTGACTAGCGGGACCTACAATGAGCAGTTCTTC. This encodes CASSLTSGTYNEQFF.

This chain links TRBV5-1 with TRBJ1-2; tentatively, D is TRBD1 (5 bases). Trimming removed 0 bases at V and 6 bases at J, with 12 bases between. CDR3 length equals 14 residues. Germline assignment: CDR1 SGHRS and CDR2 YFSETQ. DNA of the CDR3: TGCGCCAGCAGCTTGGAGGGGCTTGGCCATGGCTACACCTTC. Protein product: CASSLEGLGHGYTF.

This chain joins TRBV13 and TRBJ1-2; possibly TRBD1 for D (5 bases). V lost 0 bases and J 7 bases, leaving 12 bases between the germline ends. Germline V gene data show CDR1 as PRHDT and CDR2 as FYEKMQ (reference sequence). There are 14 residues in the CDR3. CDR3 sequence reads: CASSLGTGLSGYTF. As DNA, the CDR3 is TGTGCCAGCAGCTTAGGTACAGGTCTATCTGGCTACACCTTC.

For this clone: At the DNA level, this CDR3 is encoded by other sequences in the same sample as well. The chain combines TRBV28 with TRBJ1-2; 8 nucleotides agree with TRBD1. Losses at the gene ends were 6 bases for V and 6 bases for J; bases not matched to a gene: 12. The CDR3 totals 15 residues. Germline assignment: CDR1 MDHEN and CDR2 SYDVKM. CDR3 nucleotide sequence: TGTGCCAGCAGCCTTCTGAGGCAGGGGGCAGATGGCTACACCTTC. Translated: CASSLLRQGADGYTF.

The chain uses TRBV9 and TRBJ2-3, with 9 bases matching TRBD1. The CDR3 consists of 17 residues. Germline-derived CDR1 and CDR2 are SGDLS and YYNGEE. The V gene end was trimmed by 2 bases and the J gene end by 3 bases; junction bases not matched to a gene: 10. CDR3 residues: CASSVRPRGTGTDTQYF. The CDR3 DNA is TGTGCCAGCAGCGTCAGACCCAGGGGGACAGGGACAGATACGCAGTATTTT.

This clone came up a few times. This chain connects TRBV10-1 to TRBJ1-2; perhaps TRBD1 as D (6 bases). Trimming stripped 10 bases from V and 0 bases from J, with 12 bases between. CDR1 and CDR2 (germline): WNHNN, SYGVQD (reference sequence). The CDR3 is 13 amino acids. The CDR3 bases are TGCGCCACCCAACAGGGTGCTAACTATGGCTACACCTTC. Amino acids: CATQQGANYGYTF.

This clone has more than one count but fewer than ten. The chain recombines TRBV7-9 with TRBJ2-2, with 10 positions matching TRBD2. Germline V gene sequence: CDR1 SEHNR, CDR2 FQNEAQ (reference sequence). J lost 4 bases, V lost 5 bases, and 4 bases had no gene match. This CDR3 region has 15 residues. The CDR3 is CASSQREGPTGELFF. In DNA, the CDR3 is TGTGCCAGCAGCCAGCGGGAGGGCCCCACCGGGGAGCTGTTTTTT.

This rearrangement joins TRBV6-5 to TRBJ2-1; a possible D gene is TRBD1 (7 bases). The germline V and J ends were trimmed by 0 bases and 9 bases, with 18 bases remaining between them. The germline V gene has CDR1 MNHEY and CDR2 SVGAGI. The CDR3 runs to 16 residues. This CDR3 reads CASSYSLSGGLGEQFF. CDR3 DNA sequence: TGTGCCAGCAGTTACTCGTTATCAGGGGGGTTAGGTGAGCAGTTCTTC.

Here the CDR3 reads CASLSNTGELFF. The CDR3 DNA follows: TGTGCCTCTCTCTCGAACACCGGGGAGCTGTTTTTT. The chain uses TRBV6-5 and TRBJ2-2; D not certain. The germline V gene has CDR1 MNHEY and CDR2 SVGAGI. V was shortened by 11 bases and J by 0 bases, with 7 bases between the two germline ends. The CDR3 extends over 12 amino acids.

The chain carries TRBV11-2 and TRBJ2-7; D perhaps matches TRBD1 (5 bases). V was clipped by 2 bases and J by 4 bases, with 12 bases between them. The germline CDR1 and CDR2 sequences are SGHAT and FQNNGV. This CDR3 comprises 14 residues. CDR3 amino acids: CASSLSTGTYEQYF. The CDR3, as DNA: TGTGCCAGCAGCTTAAGCACAGGAACTTACGAGCAGTACTTC.

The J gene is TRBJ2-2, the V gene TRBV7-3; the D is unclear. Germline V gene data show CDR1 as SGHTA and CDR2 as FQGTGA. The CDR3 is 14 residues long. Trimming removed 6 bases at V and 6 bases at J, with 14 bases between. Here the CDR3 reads CASSSTRISGELFF. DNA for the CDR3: TGTGCCAGCAGTTCAACTCGTATATCCGGGGAGCTGTTTTTT.

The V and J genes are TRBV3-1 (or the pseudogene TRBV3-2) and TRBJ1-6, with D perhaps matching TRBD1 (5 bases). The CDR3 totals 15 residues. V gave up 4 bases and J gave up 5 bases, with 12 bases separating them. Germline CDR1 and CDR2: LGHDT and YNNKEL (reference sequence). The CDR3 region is CASSPLGGDNSPLHF. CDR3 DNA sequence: TGTGCCAGCAGCCCCCTCGGGGGGGATAATTCACCCCTCCACTTT.

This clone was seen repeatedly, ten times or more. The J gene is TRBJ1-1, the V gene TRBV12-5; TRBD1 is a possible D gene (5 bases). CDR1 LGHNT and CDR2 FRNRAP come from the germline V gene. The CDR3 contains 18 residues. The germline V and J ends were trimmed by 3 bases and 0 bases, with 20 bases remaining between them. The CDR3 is CASGFQLVGAGLNTEAFF. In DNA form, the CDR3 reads TGTGCTAGTGGTTTTCAACTTGTAGGGGCAGGCCTGAACACTGAAGCTTTCTTT. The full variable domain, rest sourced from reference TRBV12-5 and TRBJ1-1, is DARVTQTPRHKVTEMGQEVTMRCQPILGHNTVFWYRQTMMQGLELLAYFRNRAPLDDSGMPKDRFSAEMPDATLATLKIQPSEPRDSAVYFCASGFQLVGAGLNTEAFFGQGTRLTVV.

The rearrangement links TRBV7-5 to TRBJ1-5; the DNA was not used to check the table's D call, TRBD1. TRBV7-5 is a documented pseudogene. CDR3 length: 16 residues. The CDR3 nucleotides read TGTGCCAGAAGCAGATTCGACAGGGAGGGCAATCAGCCCCAGCATTTT. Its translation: CARSRFDREGNQPQHF.

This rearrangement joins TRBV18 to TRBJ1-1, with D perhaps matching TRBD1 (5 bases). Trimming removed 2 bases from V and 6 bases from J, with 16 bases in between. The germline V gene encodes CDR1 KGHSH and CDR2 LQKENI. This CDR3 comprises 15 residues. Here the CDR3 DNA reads TGTGCCAGCTCACCATCAACAGGCAGTGGGGCTGAAGCTTTCTTT. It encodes CASSPSTGSGAEAFF.

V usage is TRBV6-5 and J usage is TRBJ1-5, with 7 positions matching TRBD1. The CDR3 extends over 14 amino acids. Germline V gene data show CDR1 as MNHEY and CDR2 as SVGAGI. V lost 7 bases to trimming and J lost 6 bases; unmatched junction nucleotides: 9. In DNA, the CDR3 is TGTGCCAGCATGACGGTTCAGGGGGGTCAGCCCCAGCATTTT. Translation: CASMTVQGGQPQHF.

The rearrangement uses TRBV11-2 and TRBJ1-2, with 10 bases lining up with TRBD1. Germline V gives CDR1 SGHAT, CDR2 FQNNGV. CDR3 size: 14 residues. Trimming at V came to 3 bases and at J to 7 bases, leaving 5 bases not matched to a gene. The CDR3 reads CASSFGTGEGGYTF. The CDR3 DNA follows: TGTGCCAGCAGCTTTGGGACAGGGGAAGGTGGCTACACCTTC.

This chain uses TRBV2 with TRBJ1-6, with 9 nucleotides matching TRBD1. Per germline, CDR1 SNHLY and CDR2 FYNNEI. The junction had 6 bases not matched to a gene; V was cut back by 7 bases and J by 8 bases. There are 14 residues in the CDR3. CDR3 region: CASNKGQGYSPLHF. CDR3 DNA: TGTGCCAGCAATAAAGGACAGGGGTATTCACCCCTCCACTTT.